This passage covers 2 T cell receptor beta chains from one sample sequenced in a study of T cells after posttransplantation cyclophosphamide. Sequencing was performed with immunoSEQ multiplex PCR; in TCRdb, only in-frame clones are kept and a portion is missing. The table lists 5,000 to 6,000 clones, about 79% of them singletons. Busulfan-fludarabine conditioning, marrow transplant, and cyclophosphamide on days +3 and +4 were administered. The input for sequencing was PBMCs, taken after allogeneic stem cell transplant with posttransplant cyclophosphamide. All receptors derive from a male patient in his sixties or seventies who received an allogeneic stem cell transplant from an unrelated donor, was CMV-positive, and had no GVHD. The graft donor may be the source of some T cells.

The chain carries TRBV9 and TRBJ2-1; unclear D gene. CDR3 size: 16 residues. Germline V gives CDR1 SGDLS, CDR2 YYNGEE. Trimming removed 4 bases from V and 5 bases from J, with 19 bases in between. In nucleotides, the CDR3 is TGTGCCAGCAGCCCCACACCGAGCGCGACCCACAATGAGCAGTTCTTC. It is translated as CASSPTPSATHNEQFF.

This sequence joins TRBV18 and TRBJ2-3; maybe TRBD1 (5 bases). The CDR3 consists of 17 residues. Germline CDR1 reads KGHSH; CDR2 reads LQKENI. Trimming took off 3 bases at V and 3 bases at J, with 19 bases between the two ends. The chain's CDR3 is CASSPRSGRARTDTQYF. As DNA, the CDR3 is TGTGCCAGCTCACCGAGGTCTGGCAGGGCCCGGACAGATACGCAGTATTTT.